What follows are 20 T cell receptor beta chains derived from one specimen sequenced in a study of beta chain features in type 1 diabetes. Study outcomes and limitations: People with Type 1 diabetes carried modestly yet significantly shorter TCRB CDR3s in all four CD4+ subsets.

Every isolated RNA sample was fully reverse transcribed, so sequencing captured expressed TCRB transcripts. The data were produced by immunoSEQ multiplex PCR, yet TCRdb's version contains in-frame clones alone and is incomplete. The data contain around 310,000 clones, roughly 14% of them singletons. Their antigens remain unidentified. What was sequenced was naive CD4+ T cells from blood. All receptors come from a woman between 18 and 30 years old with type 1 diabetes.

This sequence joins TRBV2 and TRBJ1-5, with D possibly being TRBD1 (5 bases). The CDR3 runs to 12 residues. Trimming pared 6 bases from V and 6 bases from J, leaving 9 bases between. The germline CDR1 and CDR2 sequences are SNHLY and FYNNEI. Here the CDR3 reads CASSQRGQPQHF. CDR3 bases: TGTGCCAGCAGCCAAAGGGGTCAGCCCCAGCATTTT.

This chain's CDR3 is CSVRDRRSNEQFF. The CDR3 nucleotides read TGCAGCGTCCGGGACAGGAGATCCAATGAGCAGTTCTTC. J is TRBJ2-1 and V is TRBV29-1; TRBD1 agrees at 8 bases. CDR3 size: 13 residues. Germline V gene sequence: CDR1 SQVTM, CDR2 ANQGSEA. The V segment lost 6 bases and the J segment 6 bases; nucleotides outside the gene matches: 7.

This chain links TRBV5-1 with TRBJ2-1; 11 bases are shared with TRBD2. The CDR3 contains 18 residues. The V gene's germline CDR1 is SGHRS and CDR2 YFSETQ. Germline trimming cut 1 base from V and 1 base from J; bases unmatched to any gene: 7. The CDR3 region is CASSLSMVAGGSYNEQFF. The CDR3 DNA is TGCGCCAGCAGCTTGTCGATGGTAGCGGGAGGGTCCTACAATGAGCAGTTCTTC.

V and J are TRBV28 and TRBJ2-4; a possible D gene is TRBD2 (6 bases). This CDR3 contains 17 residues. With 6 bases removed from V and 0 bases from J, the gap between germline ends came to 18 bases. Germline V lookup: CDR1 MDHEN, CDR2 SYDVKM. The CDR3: CASRGGGRSLAKNIQYF. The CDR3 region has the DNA TGTGCCAGCAGGGGAGGAGGGAGATCCTTAGCCAAAAACATTCAGTACTTC. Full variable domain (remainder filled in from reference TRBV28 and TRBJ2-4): DVKVTQSSRYLVKRTGEKVFLECVQDMDHENMFWYRQDPGLGLRLIYFSYDVKMKEKGDIPEGYSVSREKKERFSLILESASTNQTSMYLCASRGGGRSLAKNIQYFGAGTRLSVL.

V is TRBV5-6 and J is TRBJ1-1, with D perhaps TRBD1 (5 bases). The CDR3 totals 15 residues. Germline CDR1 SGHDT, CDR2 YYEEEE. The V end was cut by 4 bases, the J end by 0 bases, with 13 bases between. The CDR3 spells CASSPPQDMNTEAFF. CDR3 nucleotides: TGTGCCAGCAGCCCACCACAGGACATGAACACTGAAGCTTTCTTT.

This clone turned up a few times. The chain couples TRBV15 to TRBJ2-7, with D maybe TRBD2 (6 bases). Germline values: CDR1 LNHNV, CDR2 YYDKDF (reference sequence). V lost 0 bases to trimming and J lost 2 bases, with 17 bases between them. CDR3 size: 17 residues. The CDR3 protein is CATSREGVGDSTYEQYF. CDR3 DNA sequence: TGTGCCACCAGCAGAGAGGGGGTCGGGGACTCAACCTACGAGCAGTACTTC.

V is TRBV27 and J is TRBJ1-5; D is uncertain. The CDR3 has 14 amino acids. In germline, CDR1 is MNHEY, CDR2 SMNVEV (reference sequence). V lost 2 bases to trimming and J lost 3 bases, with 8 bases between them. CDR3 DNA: TGTGCCAGCAGTTTACATGCTAACAATCAGCCCCAGCATTTT. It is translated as CASSLHANNQPQHF.

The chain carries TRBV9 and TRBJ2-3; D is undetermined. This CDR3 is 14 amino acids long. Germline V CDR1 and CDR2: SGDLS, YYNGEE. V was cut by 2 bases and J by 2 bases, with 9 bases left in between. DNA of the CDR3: TGTGCCAGCAGCGTGGATACTATCACAGATACGCAGTATTTT. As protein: CASSVDTITDTQYF.

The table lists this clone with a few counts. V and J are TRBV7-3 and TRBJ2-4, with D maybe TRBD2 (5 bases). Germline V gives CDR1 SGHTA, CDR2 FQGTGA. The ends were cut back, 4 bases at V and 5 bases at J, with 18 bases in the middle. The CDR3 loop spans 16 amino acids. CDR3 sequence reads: CASSSTRTVGENIQYF. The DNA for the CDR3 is TGTGCCAGCAGCTCCACCCGCACGGTCGGGGAAAACATTCAGTACTTC.

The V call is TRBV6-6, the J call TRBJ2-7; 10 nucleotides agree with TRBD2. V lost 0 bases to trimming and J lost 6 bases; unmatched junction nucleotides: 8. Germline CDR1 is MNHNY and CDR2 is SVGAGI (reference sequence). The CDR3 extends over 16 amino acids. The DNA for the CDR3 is TGTGCCAGCAGTTACTCTAGCGGGGGGTCCCTAGCCGAGCAGTACTTC. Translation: CASSYSSGGSLAEQYF.

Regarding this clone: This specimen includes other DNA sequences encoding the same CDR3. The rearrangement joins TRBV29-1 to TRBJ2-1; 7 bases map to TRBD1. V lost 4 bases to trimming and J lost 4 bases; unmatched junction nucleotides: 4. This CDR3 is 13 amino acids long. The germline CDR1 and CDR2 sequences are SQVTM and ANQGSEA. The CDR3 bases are TGCAGCGTTGGAAGGGACAGTTACAATGAGCAGTTCTTC. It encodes CSVGRDSYNEQFF.

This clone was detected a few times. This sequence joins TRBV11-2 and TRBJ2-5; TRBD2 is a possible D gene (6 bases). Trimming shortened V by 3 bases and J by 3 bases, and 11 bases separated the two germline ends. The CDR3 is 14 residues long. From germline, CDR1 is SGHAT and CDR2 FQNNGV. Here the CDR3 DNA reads TGTGCCAGCAGCTTTGTGGGCGGGAAAGAGACCCAGTACTTC. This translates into CASSFVGGKETQYF.

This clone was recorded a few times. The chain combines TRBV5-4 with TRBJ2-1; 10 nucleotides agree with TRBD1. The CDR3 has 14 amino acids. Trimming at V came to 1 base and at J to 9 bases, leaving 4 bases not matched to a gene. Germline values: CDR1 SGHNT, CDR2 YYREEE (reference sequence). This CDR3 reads CASSLRQGAGEQFF. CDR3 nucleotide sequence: TGTGCCAGCAGCTTGAGACAGGGGGCTGGTGAGCAGTTCTTC. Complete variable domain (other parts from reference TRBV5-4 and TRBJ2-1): ETGVTQSPTHLIKTRGQQVTLRCSSQSGHNTVSWYQQALGQGPQFIFQYYREEENGRGNFPPRFSGLQFPNYSSELNVNALELDDSALYLCASSLRQGAGEQFFGPGTRLTVL.

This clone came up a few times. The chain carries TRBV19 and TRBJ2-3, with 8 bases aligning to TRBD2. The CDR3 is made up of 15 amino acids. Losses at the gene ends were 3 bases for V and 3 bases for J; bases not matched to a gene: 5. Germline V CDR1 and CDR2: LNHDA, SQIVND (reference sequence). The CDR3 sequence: CASSMWSGSTDTQYF. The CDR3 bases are TGTGCCAGTAGTATGTGGAGCGGGAGTACAGATACGCAGTATTTT.

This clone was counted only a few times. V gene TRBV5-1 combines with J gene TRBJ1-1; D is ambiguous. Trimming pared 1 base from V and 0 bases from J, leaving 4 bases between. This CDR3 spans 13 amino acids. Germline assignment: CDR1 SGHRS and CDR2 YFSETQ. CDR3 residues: CASSLKLNTEAFF. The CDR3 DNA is TGCGCCAGCAGCTTGAAGCTGAACACTGAAGCTTTCTTT.

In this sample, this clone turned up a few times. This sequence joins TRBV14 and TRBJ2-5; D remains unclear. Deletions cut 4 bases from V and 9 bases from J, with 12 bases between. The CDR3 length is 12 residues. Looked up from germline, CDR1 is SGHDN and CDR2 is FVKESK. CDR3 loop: CASSRSFEAQYF. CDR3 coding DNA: TGTGCCAGCAGCCGATCTTTCGAGGCCCAGTACTTC.

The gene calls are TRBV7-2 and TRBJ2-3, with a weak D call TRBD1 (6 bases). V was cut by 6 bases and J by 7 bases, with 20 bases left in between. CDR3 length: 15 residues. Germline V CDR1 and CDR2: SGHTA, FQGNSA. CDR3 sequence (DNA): TGTGCCAGCAGTTACAGGGAAAATCAACCATATACGCAGTATTTT. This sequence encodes CASSYRENQPYTQYF. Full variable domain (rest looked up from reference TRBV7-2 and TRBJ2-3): GAGVSQSPSNKVTEKGKDVELRCDPISGHTALYWYRQSLGQGLEFLIYFQGNSAPDKSGLPSDRFSAERTGGSVSTLTIQRTQQEDSAVYLCASSYRENQPYTQYFGPGTRLTVL.

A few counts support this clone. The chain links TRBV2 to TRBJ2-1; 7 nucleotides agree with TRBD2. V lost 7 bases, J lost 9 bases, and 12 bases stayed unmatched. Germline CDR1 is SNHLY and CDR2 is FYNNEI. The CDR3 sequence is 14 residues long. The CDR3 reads CASTRQSGRGEQFF. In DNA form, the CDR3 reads TGTGCCAGCACCCGACAGTCGGGGAGGGGTGAGCAGTTCTTC.

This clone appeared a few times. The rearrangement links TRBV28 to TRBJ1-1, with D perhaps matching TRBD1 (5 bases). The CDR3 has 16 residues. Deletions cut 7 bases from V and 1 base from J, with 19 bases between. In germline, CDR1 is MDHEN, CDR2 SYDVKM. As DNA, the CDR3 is TGTGCCAGCACTTCCGGGGGTAAGACAGAGAACACTGAAGCTTTCTTT. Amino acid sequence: CASTSGGKTENTEAFF. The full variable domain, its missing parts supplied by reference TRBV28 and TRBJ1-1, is DVKVTQSSRYLVKRTGEKVFLECVQDMDHENMFWYRQDPGLGLRLIYFSYDVKMKEKGDIPEGYSVSREKKERFSLILESASTNQTSMYLCASTSGGKTENTEAFFGQGTRLTVV.

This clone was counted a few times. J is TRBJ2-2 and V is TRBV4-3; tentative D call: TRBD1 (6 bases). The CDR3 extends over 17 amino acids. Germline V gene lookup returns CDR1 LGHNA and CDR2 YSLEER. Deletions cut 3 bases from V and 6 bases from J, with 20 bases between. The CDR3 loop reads CASSQRPQGLKAGELFF. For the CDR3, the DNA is TGCGCCAGCAGCCAGAGGCCACAGGGTCTGAAGGCCGGGGAGCTGTTTTTT.